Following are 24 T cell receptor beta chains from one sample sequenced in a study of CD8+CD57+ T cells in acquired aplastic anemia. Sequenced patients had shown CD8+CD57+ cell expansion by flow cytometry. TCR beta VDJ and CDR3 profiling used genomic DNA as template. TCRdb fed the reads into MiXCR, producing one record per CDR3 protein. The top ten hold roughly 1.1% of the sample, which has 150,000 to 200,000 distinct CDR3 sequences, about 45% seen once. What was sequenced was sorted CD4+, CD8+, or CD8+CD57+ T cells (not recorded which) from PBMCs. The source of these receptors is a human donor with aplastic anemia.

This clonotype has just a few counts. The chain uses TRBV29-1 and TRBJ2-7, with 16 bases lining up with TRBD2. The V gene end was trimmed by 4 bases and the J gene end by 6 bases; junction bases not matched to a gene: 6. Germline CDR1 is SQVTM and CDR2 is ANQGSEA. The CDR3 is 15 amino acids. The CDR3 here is CSVGGTSGRAREQYF. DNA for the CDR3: TGCAGCGTTGGAGGGACTAGCGGGAGGGCCCGCGAGCAGTACTTC.

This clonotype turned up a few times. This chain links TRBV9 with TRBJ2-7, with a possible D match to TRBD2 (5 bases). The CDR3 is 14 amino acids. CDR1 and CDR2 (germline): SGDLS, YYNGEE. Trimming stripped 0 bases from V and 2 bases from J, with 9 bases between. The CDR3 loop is CASSVDGEPYEQYF. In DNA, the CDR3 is TGTGCCAGCAGCGTAGACGGGGAACCCTACGAGCAGTACTTC.

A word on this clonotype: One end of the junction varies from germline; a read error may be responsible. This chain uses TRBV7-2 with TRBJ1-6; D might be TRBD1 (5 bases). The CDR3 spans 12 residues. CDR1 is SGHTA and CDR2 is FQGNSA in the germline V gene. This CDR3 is CASGFPGGPLHF. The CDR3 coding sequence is TGTGCCAGCGGCTTCCCTGGGGGACCCCTCCACTTT.

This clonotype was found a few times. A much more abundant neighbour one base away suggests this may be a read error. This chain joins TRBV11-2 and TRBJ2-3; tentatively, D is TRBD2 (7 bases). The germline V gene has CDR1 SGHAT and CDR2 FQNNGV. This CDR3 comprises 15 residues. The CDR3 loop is CASSPSRGATGTQYF. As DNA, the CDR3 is TGTGCCAGCAGTCCGAGTCGGGGGGCCACAGGTACGCAGTATTTT. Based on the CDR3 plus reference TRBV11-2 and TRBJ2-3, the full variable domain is EAGVAQSPRYKIIEKRQSVAFWCNPISGHATLYWYQQILGQGPKLLIQFQNNGVVDDSQLPKDRFSAERLKGVDSTLKIQPAKLEDSAVYLCASSPSRGATGTQYFGPGTRLTVL.

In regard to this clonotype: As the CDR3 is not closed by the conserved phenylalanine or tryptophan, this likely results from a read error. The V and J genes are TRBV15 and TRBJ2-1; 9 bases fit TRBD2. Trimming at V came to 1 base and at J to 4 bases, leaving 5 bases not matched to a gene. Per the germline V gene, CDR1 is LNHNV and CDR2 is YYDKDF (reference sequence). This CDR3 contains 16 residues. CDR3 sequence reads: CATSRVAGATYNEQFS. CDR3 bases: TGTGCCACCAGCAGAGTAGCGGGGGCCACATACAATGAGCAGTTCTCC.

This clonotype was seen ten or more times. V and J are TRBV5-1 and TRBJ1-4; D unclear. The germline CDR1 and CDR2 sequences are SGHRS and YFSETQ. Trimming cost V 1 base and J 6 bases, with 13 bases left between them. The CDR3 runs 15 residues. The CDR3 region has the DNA TGCGCCAGCAGCTTGAGAGCGCCCGGGGATGAAAAACTGTTTTTT. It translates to CASSLRAPGDEKLFF.

As DNA, the CDR3 is TGTGCCAGCAGCCATCCCAGGGGAGGGACAACGGGTGTGGATACGCAGTATTTT. Its translation is CASSHPRGGTTGVDTQYF. The rearrangement uses TRBV3-1 and TRBJ2-3; perhaps TRBD2 as D (7 bases). V was cut by 3 bases and J by 6 bases, with 25 bases left in between. Germline V gene data show CDR1 as LGHDT and CDR2 as YNNKEL (reference sequence). The CDR3 loop spans 18 amino acids.

The CDR3 bases are TGTGCCAGCAGTGACACTCTAGCTGGGGCAGAGACCCAGTACTTC. This sequence encodes CASSDTLAGAETQYF. The chain employs TRBV6-1 and TRBJ2-5; D tentatively fits TRBD1 or TRBD2 (5 bases each). CDR3 length: 15 amino acids. The V gene's germline CDR1 is MNHNS and CDR2 SASEGT. V lost 3 bases, J lost 4 bases, and 15 bases lay in between.

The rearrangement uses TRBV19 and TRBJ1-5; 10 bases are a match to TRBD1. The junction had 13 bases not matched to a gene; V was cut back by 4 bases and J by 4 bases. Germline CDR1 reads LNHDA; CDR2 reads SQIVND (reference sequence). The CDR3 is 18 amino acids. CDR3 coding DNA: TGTGCCAGTAGTACAGCCGGGACAGGGGCGGGATTAAATCAGCCCCAGCATTTT. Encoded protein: CASSTAGTGAGLNQPQHF.

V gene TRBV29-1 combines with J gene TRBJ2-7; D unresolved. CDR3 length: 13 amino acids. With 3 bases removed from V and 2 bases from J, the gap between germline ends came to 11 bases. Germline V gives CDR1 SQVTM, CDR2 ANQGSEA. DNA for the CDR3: TGCAGCGTTGAGGGCGTAGAGACCTACGAGCAGTACTTC. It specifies CSVEGVETYEQYF.

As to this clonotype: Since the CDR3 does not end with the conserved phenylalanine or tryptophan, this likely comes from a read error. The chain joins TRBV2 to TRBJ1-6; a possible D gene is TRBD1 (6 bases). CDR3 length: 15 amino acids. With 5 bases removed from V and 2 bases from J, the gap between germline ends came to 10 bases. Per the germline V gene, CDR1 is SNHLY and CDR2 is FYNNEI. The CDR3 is CASSRQDTYNSPLHT. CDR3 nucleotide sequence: TGTGCCAGCAGTAGACAGGACACCTATAATTCACCCCTCCACACT.

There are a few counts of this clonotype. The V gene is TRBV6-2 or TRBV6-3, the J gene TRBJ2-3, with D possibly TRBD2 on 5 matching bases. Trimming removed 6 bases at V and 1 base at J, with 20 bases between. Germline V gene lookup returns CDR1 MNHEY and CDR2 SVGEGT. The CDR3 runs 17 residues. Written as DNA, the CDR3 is TGTGCCAGCAGCTATGACGGTGCGGGTTACCGCACAGATACGCAGTATTTT. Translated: CASSYDGAGYRTDTQYF.

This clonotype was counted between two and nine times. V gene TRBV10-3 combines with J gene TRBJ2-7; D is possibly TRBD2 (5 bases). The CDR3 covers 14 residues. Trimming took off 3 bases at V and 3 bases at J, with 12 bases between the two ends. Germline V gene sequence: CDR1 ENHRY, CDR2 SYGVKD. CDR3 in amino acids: CAISDGASFYEQYF. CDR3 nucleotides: TGTGCCATCAGTGACGGTGCTAGCTTCTACGAGCAGTACTTC.

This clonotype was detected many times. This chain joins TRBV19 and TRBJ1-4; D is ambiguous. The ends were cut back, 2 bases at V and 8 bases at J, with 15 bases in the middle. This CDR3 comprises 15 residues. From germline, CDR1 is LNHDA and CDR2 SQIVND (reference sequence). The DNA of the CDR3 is TGTGCCAGTAGTATACGCGGAGGGCTTAACGAAAAACTGTTTTTT. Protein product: CASSIRGGLNEKLFF.

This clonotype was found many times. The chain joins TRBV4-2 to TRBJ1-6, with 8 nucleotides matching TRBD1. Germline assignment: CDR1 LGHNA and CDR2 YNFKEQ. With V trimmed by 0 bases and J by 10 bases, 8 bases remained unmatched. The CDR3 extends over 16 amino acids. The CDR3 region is CASSQDATGVGSPLHF. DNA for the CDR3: TGTGCCAGCAGCCAAGATGCGACAGGGGTTGGATCACCCCTCCACTTT.

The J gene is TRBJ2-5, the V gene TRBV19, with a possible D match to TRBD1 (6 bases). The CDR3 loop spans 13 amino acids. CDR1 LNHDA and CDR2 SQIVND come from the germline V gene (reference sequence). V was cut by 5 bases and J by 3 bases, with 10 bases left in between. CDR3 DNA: TGTGCCAGTAGTCGAACAGGGAAAGAGACCCAGTACTTC. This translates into CASSRTGKETQYF. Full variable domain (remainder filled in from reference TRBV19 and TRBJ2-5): DGGITQSPKYLFRKEGQNVTLSCEQNLNHDAMYWYRQDPGQGLRLIYYSQIVNDFQKGDIAEGYSVSREKKESFPLTVTSAQKNPTAFYLCASSRTGKETQYFGPGTRLLVL.

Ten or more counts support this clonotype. This CDR3 is CASSSTPIYGYTF. The CDR3 region has the DNA TGTGCCAGCAGCTCTACCCCAATATATGGCTACACCTTC. The V gene is TRBV5-6, the J gene TRBJ1-2; D uncertain. Trimming took off 3 bases at V and 5 bases at J, with 11 bases between the two ends. Germline V gene lookup returns CDR1 SGHDT and CDR2 YYEEEE. This CDR3 comprises 13 residues.

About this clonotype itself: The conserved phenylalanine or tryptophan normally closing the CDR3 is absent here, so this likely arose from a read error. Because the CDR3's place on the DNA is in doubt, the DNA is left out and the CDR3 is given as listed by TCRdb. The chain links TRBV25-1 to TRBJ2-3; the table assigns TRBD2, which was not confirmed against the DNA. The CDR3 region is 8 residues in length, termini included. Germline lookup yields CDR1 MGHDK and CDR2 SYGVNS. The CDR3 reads CASSEEEG.

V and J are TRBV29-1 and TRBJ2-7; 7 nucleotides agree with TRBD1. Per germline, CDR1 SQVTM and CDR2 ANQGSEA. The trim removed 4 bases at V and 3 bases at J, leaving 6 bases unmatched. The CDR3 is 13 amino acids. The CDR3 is CSVGGQGVYEQYF. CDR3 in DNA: TGCAGCGTTGGGGGGCAGGGGGTCTACGAGCAGTACTTC.

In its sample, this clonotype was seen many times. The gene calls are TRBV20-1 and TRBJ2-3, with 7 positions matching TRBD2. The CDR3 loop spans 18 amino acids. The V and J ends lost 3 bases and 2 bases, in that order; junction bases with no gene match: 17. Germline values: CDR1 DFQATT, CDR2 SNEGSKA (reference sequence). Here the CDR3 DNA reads TGCAGTGCTAGCCGGACCCCCCCGGGCGGGAGTTACACAGATACGCAGTATTTT. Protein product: CSASRTPPGGSYTDTQYF.

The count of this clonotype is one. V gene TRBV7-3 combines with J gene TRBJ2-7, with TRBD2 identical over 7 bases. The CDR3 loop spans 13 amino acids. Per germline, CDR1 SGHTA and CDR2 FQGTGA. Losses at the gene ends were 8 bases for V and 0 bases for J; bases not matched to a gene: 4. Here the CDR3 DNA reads TGTGCCAGCGCAGCGGGAAACTCCTACGAGCAGTACTTC. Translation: CASAAGNSYEQYF. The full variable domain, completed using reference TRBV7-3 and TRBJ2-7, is GAGVSQTPSNKVTEKGKYVELRCDPISGHTALYWYRQSLGQGPEFLIYFQGTGAADDSGLPNDRFFAVRPEGSVSTLKIQRTERGDSAVYLCASAAGNSYEQYFGPGTRLTVT.

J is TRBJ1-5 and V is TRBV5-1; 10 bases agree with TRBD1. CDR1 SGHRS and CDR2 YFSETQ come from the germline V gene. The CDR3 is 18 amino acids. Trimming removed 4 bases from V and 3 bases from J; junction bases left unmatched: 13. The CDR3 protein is CASSPSGQGSFVNQPQHF. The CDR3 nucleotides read TGCGCCAGCAGCCCGTCGGGACAGGGGTCCTTTGTCAATCAGCCCCAGCATTTT.

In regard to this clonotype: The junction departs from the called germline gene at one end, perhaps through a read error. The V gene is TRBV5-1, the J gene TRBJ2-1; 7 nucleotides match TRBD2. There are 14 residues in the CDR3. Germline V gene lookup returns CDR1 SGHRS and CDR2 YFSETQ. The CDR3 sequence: CVSSLAGDFNEQFF. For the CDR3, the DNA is TGCGTCAGCAGCTTGGCGGGGGACTTCAATGAGCAGTTCTTC.

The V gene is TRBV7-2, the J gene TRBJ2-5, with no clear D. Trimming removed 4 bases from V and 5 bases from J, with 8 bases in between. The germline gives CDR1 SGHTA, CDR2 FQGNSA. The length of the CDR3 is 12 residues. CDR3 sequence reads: CASSSLRETQYF. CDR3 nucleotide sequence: TGTGCCAGCAGCTCACTGCGGGAGACCCAGTACTTC. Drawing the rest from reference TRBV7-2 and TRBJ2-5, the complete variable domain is GAGVSQSPSNKVTEKGKDVELRCDPISGHTALYWYRQSLGQGLEFLIYFQGNSAPDKSGLPSDRFSAERTGGSVSTLTIQRTQQEDSAVYLCASSSLRETQYFGPGTRLLVL.